This T cell receptor (beta chain) was profiled in a study of identifying expanded T cells in peripheral blood. Measured with immunoSEQ multiplex PCR; TCRdb has only the in-frame clones, and not every one. Found here are 100,000 to 150,000 clones, around 88% of them singletons; the top ten hold approximately 8.9%. In regard to this clone: Its antigen is undetermined.

Study-wide results and limits: Over about two and four weeks, about 15 and 19 clones changed, versus 1.2 between replicates. Roughly 2-week clone count variance significantly increased as total template count grew.

During the collection period, no donor immune events like infections were recorded. Looked up from germline, CDR1 is SQVTM and CDR2 is ANQGSEA. The length of the CDR3 is 13 residues. The rearrangement uses TRBV29-1 and TRBJ2-3, with 9 bases identical to TRBD1. The sample comprised blood. The clonotype originates from a person aged 18-69 years in good health. CDR3 nucleotides: TGCAGTGCGGACAGGGGTTTCACAGATACGCAGTATTTT. Encoded protein: CSADRGFTDTQYF.